This T cell receptor (beta chain) was obtained from a study of T cell changes during pregnancy in multiple sclerosis. Measured with immunoSEQ multiplex PCR; TCRdb has only the in-frame clones, and not every one. The sample includes approximately 46,000 clones, 92% of them seen just once. CDR1 is SGHTA and CDR2 is FQGNSA in the germline V gene. The V end lost 8 bases, the J end lost 8 bases, and 15 bases lay between the germline ends. This CDR3 spans 12 amino acids. The chain has TRBV7-2 and TRBJ1-2; maybe TRBD1 (6 bases). This sample comprised CD4+ T cells from peripheral blood mononuclear cells, obtained after pregnancy. The source is a female donor with multiple sclerosis, enrolled in a pregnancy study. CDR3 in DNA: TGTGCCAGCGTCCGGGACACGGCAGGCTACACCTTC. It translates to CASVRDTAGYTF.